The 27 T cell receptor beta chains presented below share a single source sample, sequenced in a study of blood T cell repertoires in COVID-19. The table came from immunoSEQ multiplex PCR; TCRdb's copy has only in-frame clones and leaves some out. This table holds 100,000 or so clones, about 85% found once. Sample: peripheral blood. These receptor sequences come from a woman aged 70-85 years with active or convalescent COVID-19.

The chain is built from TRBV27 and TRBJ2-1; TRBD1 aligns across 11 bases. V trimming: 2 bases; J trimming: 8 bases; junction bases outside the gene matches: 5. The length of the CDR3 is 15 residues. The V gene's germline CDR1 is MNHEY and CDR2 SMNVEV (reference sequence). The CDR3 nucleotides read TGTGCCAGCAGTTTACTAAGGGACAGGGGGGATGAGCAGTTCTTC. This sequence encodes CASSLLRDRGDEQFF.

This chain uses TRBV5-1 with TRBJ1-4; a weak D match, TRBD1 (5 bases). The CDR3 consists of 15 residues. Germline CDR1 and CDR2: SGHRS and YFSETQ. V gave up 4 bases and J gave up 6 bases, with 16 bases separating them. In nucleotides, the CDR3 is TGCGCCAGCAGCCTCCTGTCCCCGGGGGATGAAAAACTGTTTTTT. It specifies CASSLLSPGDEKLFF.

The gene calls are TRBV9 and TRBJ2-3; TRBD2 matches at 11 bases. Trimming removed 4 bases from V and 5 bases from J; junction bases left unmatched: 3. This CDR3 contains 14 residues. The germline CDR1 and CDR2 sequences are SGDLS and YYNGEE. CDR3: CASSQTSGEDTQYF. The CDR3 nucleotides are TGTGCCAGCAGCCAGACTAGCGGGGAAGATACGCAGTATTTT.

The genes are TRBV19 and TRBJ1-6, with D tentatively TRBD1 (5 bases). Trimming stripped 1 base from V and 8 bases from J, with 12 bases between. This CDR3 comprises 15 residues. The germline CDR1 and CDR2 sequences are LNHDA and SQIVND (reference sequence). The CDR3 coding sequence is TGTGCCAGTAGTATAGTGGCGGGGCTGGATTCACCCCTCCACTTT. This encodes CASSIVAGLDSPLHF.

This chain links TRBV25-1 with TRBJ2-5, with D perhaps matching TRBD1 (5 bases). The CDR3 has 15 residues. The ends were cut back, 3 bases at V and 4 bases at J, with 15 bases in the middle. Germline lookup yields CDR1 MGHDK and CDR2 SYGVNS. CDR3 protein: CASSEYRNTGETQYF. The CDR3, as DNA: TGTGCCAGCAGTGAGTACAGGAATACGGGAGAGACCCAGTACTTC. Drawing the rest from reference TRBV25-1 and TRBJ2-5, the complete variable domain is EADIYQTPRYLVIGTGKKITLECSQTMGHDKMYWYQQDPGMELHLIHYSYGVNSTEKGDLSSESTVSRIRTEHFPLTLESARPSHTSQYLCASSEYRNTGETQYFGPGTRLLVL.

This chain links TRBV18 with TRBJ1-5; TRBD1 matches 7 bases. CDR3 length: 15 amino acids. V shed 2 bases, J shed 4 bases, and the junction held 5 bases outside the gene matches. CDR1 and CDR2 (germline): KGHSH, LQKENI. This CDR3 is CASSPDGTANQPQHF. CDR3 in DNA: TGTGCCAGCTCACCAGACGGGACAGCGAATCAGCCCCAGCATTTT.

The chain uses TRBV9 and TRBJ2-3; D not resolved. V dropped 4 bases and J dropped 5 bases, with 8 bases sitting between them. In germline, CDR1 is SGDLS, CDR2 YYNGEE. The CDR3 sequence is 12 residues long. DNA for the CDR3: TGTGCCAGCAGCCCCCAGGTAGATACGCAGTATTTT. Translated: CASSPQVDTQYF. Looking up the rest from reference TRBV9 and TRBJ2-3 gives the full variable domain: DSGVTQTPKHLITATGQRVTLRCSPRSGDLSVYWYQQSLDQGLQFLIQYYNGEERAKGNILERFSAQQFPDLHSELNLSSLELGDSALYFCASSPQVDTQYFGPGTRLTVL.

This clone was detected a few times. This chain joins TRBV10-3 and TRBJ1-1; 7 positions agree with TRBD1. The CDR3 is 14 residues long. The V segment lost 4 bases and the J segment 2 bases; nucleotides outside the gene matches: 4. The V gene's germline CDR1 is ENHRY and CDR2 SYGVKD. CDR3 in amino acids: CAISGQGSNTEAFF. CDR3 DNA: TGTGCCATCAGTGGACAGGGATCTAACACTGAAGCTTTCTTT.

The genes are TRBV30 and TRBJ2-5, with TRBD2 matching 7 bases. From germline, CDR1 is GTSNPN and CDR2 SVGIG (reference sequence). The junction had 8 bases not matched to a gene; V was cut back by 2 bases and J by 5 bases. The CDR3 loop spans 14 amino acids. The CDR3 sequence is CAWSRTRREETQYF. The CDR3 nucleotides are TGTGCCTGGAGTAGGACTAGAAGGGAGGAGACCCAGTACTTC. Full variable domain (remainder filled in from reference TRBV30 and TRBJ2-5): SQTIHQWPATLVQPVGSPLSLECTVEGTSNPNLYWYRQAAGRGLQLLFYSVGIGQISSEVPQNLSASRPQDRQFILSSKKLLLSDSGFYLCAWSRTRREETQYFGPGTRLLVL.

J is TRBJ1-4 and V is TRBV4-3, with D possibly TRBD1 on 5 matching bases. The V gene lost 0 bases and the J gene lost 4 bases, with 15 bases spanning the gap. This CDR3 region has 17 residues. Germline lookup yields CDR1 LGHNA and CDR2 YSLEER. CDR3: CASSQDLQGRRNEKLFF. CDR3 sequence (DNA): TGCGCCAGCAGCCAAGATCTTCAGGGCAGACGTAATGAAAAACTGTTTTTT.

This chain uses TRBV11-2 with TRBJ2-2, with 8 bases fitting TRBD2. Trimming at V came to 5 bases and at J to 5 bases, leaving 13 bases not matched to a gene. Per germline, CDR1 SGHAT and CDR2 FQNNGV. CDR3 length: 17 amino acids. The CDR3 loop reads CASSPLWAGGSTGELFF. CDR3 nucleotide sequence: TGTGCCAGCAGCCCCCTTTGGGCGGGAGGAAGTACCGGGGAGCTGTTTTTT.

Only a few counts were recorded for this clone. The V and J genes are TRBV19 and TRBJ1-5, with TRBD1 matching over 8 bases. Germline V gene lookup returns CDR1 LNHDA and CDR2 SQIVND (reference sequence). The CDR3 runs to 14 residues. V lost 4 bases to trimming and J lost 7 bases; unmatched junction nucleotides: 6. The CDR3 nucleotides read TGTGCCAGTAGTACACAGGGGGGGGACCAGCCCCAGCATTTT. Amino acid sequence: CASSTQGGDQPQHF.

The V gene is TRBV3-1 (or the pseudogene TRBV3-2), the J gene TRBJ1-3; D possibly corresponds to TRBD1 (6 bases). The V gene's germline CDR1 is LGHDT and CDR2 YNNKEL (reference sequence). The CDR3 is 15 amino acids. V lost 4 bases and J 2 bases, leaving 12 bases between the germline ends. Here the CDR3 reads CASSLYRVAGNTIYF. CDR3 sequence (DNA): TGTGCCAGCAGCCTCTACAGGGTTGCTGGAAACACCATATATTTT.

This chain uses TRBV29-1 with TRBJ2-7, with 11 bases lining up with TRBD1. Germline CDR1 SQVTM, CDR2 ANQGSEA. The CDR3 sequence is 14 residues long. V dropped 7 bases and J dropped 5; count of bases not matched to a gene: 10. In DNA form, the CDR3 reads TGCAGCGCCGAGCCCGGGACAGGGGGTCACGAGCAGTACTTC. Amino acids: CSAEPGTGGHEQYF.

V gene TRBV2 combines with J gene TRBJ2-4; 10 positions agree with TRBD1. The trim removed 5 bases at V and 0 bases at J, leaving 1 base unmatched. Germline assignment: CDR1 SNHLY and CDR2 FYNNEI. The CDR3 is made up of 15 amino acids. DNA of the CDR3: TGTGCCAGCAGTAGGGACAGGGGAGCCAAAAACATTCAGTACTTC. Its translation: CASSRDRGAKNIQYF.

In this sample, this clone turned up once. The V gene is TRBV10-3, the J gene TRBJ2-7; the D gene is possibly TRBD2 (7 bases). The V end was cut by 0 bases, the J end by 4 bases, with 13 bases between. This CDR3 contains 15 residues. CDR1 and CDR2 from the germline V gene are ENHRY and SYGVKD. CDR3: CAISESGGPAYEQYF. DNA for the CDR3: TGTGCCATCAGTGAGTCCGGGGGGCCAGCTTACGAGCAGTACTTC.

This chain joins TRBV5-1 and TRBJ2-1, with D perhaps TRBD2 (5 bases). Trimming removed 4 bases from V and 2 bases from J, with 16 bases in between. The CDR3 is 16 amino acids. CDR1 and CDR2 from the germline V gene are SGHRS and YFSETQ. Here the CDR3 reads CASSGGGQSTYNEQFF. The DNA of the CDR3 is TGCGCCAGCAGCGGTGGCGGGCAGTCAACCTACAATGAGCAGTTCTTC. Variable domain in full (rest from reference TRBV5-1 and TRBJ2-1): KAGVTQTPRYLIKTRGQQVTLSCSPISGHRSVSWYQQTPGQGLQFLFEYFSETQRNKGNFPGRFSGRQFSNSRSEMNVSTLELGDSALYLCASSGGGQSTYNEQFFGPGTRLTVL.

The chain carries TRBV6-6 and TRBJ1-2, with a weak D call TRBD1 (6 bases). V was shortened by 2 bases and J by 8 bases, with 12 bases between the two germline ends. The CDR3 contains 13 residues. CDR1 and CDR2 (germline): MNHNY, SVGAGI (reference sequence). The CDR3 DNA follows: TGTGCCAGCAGTTACGGGGAGGGGGGCGGCTACACCTTC. It translates to CASSYGEGGGYTF.

The chain carries TRBV3-1 (or the pseudogene TRBV3-2) and TRBJ2-3; 12 bases match TRBD2. Trimming took 6 bases from V and 3 from J; bases not matched to a gene: 4. This CDR3 contains 15 residues. The germline gives CDR1 LGHDT, CDR2 YNNKEL (reference sequence). In DNA, the CDR3 is TGTGCCAGCAGACCGACTAGCGGGGGAACAGATACGCAGTATTTT. Translation gives CASRPTSGGTDTQYF.

This chain connects TRBV7-6 to TRBJ2-3; 7 positions agree with TRBD2. The germline CDR1 and CDR2 sequences are SGHVS and FNYEAQ. This CDR3 comprises 14 residues. V shed 5 bases, J shed 1 base, and the junction held 3 bases outside the gene matches. The CDR3 sequence is CASSPSGRTDTQYF. The CDR3, as DNA: TGTGCCAGCAGCCCTAGCGGCCGCACAGATACGCAGTATTTT.

The gene calls are TRBV27 and TRBJ1-3; 7 bases are shared with TRBD1. The CDR3 consists of 16 residues. V was clipped by 5 bases and J by 1 base; unmatched bases: 8. Germline V gene sequence: CDR1 MNHEY, CDR2 SMNVEV (reference sequence). The CDR3 loop reads CASSPRTQGSGNTIYF. The CDR3 DNA sequence: TGTGCCAGCAGTCCGAGGACACAGGGGTCTGGAAACACCATATATTTT.

This clone was observed a single time. The V gene is TRBV3-1 (or the pseudogene TRBV3-2), the J gene TRBJ2-5, with D unclear. Trimming shortened V by 1 base and J by 5 bases, and 8 bases separated the two germline ends. The germline V gene encodes CDR1 LGHDT and CDR2 YNNKEL (reference sequence). The CDR3 totals 13 residues. The CDR3 is CASSQVDGETQYF. The CDR3 DNA reads TGTGCCAGCAGCCAAGTCGACGGGGAGACCCAGTACTTC.

The gene calls are TRBV6-2 or TRBV6-3 and TRBJ1-6; unclear D gene. V lost 2 bases and J 8 bases, leaving 16 bases between the germline ends. The length of the CDR3 is 16 residues. Germline V gives CDR1 MNHEY, CDR2 SVGEGT. The DNA for the CDR3 is TGTGCCAGCAGTTACGGTTCGAGTGGGCGATATTCACCCCTCCACTTT. Translated, it gives CASSYGSSGRYSPLHF.

There are a few counts of this clone. The CDR3 sequence is CSASMRDRLNQPQHF. DNA of the CDR3: TGCAGTGCTAGTATGAGGGACAGGCTCAATCAGCCCCAGCATTTT. The chain combines TRBV20-1 with TRBJ1-5; the match to TRBD1 covers 8 bases. This CDR3 comprises 15 residues. The V gene end was trimmed by 3 bases and the J gene end by 3 bases; junction bases not matched to a gene: 7. CDR1 and CDR2 (germline): DFQATT, SNEGSKA (reference sequence).

The rearrangement uses TRBV19 and TRBJ2-3, with D perhaps TRBD1 (5 bases). This CDR3 is 14 amino acids long. V lost 6 bases to trimming and J lost 2 bases, with 12 bases between them. CDR1 and CDR2 (germline): LNHDA, SQIVND (reference sequence). The CDR3 coding sequence is TGTGCCAGTAGCGAACAGGCGGCCACAGATACGCAGTATTTT. Its translation is CASSEQAATDTQYF.

The V gene is TRBV5-1, the J gene TRBJ2-7, with 7 bases matching TRBD2. The CDR3 sequence is 17 residues long. Germline CDR1 is SGHRS and CDR2 is YFSETQ. Trimming took 4 bases from V and 0 from J; bases not matched to a gene: 13. The CDR3 loop reads CASSVGGGSILSYEQYF. CDR3 nucleotides: TGCGCCAGCAGCGTTGGAGGCGGGAGCATCCTCTCCTACGAGCAGTACTTC.

The V gene is TRBV10-2, the J gene TRBJ1-5; D remains ambiguous. The CDR3 length is 13 residues. V lost 3 bases to trimming and J lost 0 bases, with 3 bases between them. The germline gives CDR1 WSHSY, CDR2 SAAADI. CDR3 nucleotide sequence: TGCGCCAGCAGTGACAATAGCAATCAGCCCCAGCATTTT. This gives the protein CASSDNSNQPQHF.